This T cell receptor (beta chain) derives from a study of blood T cell repertoires in COVID-19. CDR1 and CDR2 (germline): SGHNT, YENEEA. The CDR3 totals 14 residues. Points on this clone: The junction does not match germline at one end; this may be a read error.

Per the original methods: Scientists estimated how many nucleated cells there were by amplifying reference gene primers. TCRdb keeps only in-frame clones here, not all; method: immunoSEQ multiplex PCR. The V and J calls and clone size are taken from that table; D and trimming were inferred from the DNA. The data contain approximately 200,000 clones, 80% of them singletons. Sequencing was done on a sample of peripheral blood. The gene calls are TRBV11-3 and TRBJ2-3; a possible D gene is TRBD2 (6 bases). The TCR sequence derives from a human donor in a cohort sampled during active COVID-19. The CDR3 region has the DNA TGTGCCAGCAGCTTGGGGGGTAGCAGAGATACGCAGTATTTT. Translated, it gives CASSLGGSRDTQYF.